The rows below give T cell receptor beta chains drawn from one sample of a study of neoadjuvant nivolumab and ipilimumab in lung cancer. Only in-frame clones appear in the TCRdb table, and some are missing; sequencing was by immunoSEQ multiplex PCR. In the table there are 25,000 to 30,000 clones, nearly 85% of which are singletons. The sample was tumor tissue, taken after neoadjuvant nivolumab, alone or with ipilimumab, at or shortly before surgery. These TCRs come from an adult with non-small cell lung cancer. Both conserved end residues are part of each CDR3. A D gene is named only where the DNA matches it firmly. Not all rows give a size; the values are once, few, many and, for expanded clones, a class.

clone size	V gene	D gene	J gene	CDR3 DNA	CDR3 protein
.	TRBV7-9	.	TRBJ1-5	TGTGCCAGCAGCGGCCTAGAGGAGCCCCAGCATTTT	CASSGLEEPQHF
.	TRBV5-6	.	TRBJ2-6	TGTGCCAGCAGCTTGGAGTGGGACACCAGCTCTGGGGCCAACGTCCTGACTTTC	CASSLEWDTSSGANVLTF
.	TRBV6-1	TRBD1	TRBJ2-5	TGTGCCAGCAGTCCCGGGACAGGGAAAGAGACCCAGTACTTC	CASSPGTGKETQYF
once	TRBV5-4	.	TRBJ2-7	TGTGCCAGCAGCTTGACTTCGGGCCACGAGCAGTACTTC	CASSLTSGHEQYF
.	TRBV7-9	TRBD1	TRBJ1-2	TGTGCCAGCAGCAAGATCGGGACAGCCGTCATCTATGGCTACACCTTC	CASSKIGTAVIYGYTF
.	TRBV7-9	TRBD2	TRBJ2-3	TGTGCCAGCAACAGGCGGGAGGAAGCCACAGATACGCAGTATTTT	CASNRREEATDTQYF
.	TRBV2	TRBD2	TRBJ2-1	TGTGCCAGCAGTGAAGCAAGGATAACTAGCGGGTCGTACAATGAGCAGTTCTTC	CASSEARITSGSYNEQFF
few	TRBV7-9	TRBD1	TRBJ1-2	TGTGCCAGCAGCTTACGTGAACAGGGGGTTGGCTACACCTTC	CASSLREQGVGYTF
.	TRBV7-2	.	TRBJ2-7	TGTGCCAGCAGCGTCTTGGGGACCTACGAGCAGTACTTC	CASSVLGTYEQYF
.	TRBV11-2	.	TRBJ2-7	TGTGCCAGCAGCTTAATTGCAGGGAACTCCTACGAGCAGTACTTC	CASSLIAGNSYEQYF
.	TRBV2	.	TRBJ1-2	TGTGCCAGCAGTCCTAACTCCCAGGAATATGGCTACACCTTC	CASSPNSQEYGYTF
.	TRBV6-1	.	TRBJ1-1	TGTGCCAGCAGTGAAGCGCTGCTCAGGGCGAACACTGAAGCTTTCTTT	CASSEALLRANTEAFF
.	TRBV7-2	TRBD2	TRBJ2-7	TGTGCCAGCAGCTTAGCGGGAGGGTACGAGCAGTACTTC	CASSLAGGYEQYF
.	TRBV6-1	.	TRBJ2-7	TGTGCCAGCAGTGGTCGACTAGTTCGAACCTCCTACGAGCAGTACTTC	CASSGRLVRTSYEQYF
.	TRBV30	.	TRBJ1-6	TGTGCCTGGAAGGACAGCCAACCCGGACTATATAATTCACCCCTCCACTTT	CAWKDSQPGLYNSPLHF
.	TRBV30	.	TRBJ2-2	TGTGCCTGGACTAGACAGATAGTTACCGGGGAGCTGTTTTTT	CAWTRQIVTGELFF
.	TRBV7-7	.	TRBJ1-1	TGTGCTAGCAGCTTACAGACGAACACTGAAGCTTTCTTT	CASSLQTNTEAFF
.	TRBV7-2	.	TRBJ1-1	TGTGCCAGCAGCTTGGACCCTCAGGGGCGTGAGTTGGACACTGAAGCTTTCTTT	CASSLDPQGRELDTEAFF
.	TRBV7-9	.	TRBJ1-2	TGTGCCAGCAGCTTTGGAGCTAACTATGGCTACACCTTC	CASSFGANYGYTF
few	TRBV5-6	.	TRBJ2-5	TGTGCCAGCAGCTTGGATTCAGGGCGTGAGACCCAGTACTTC	CASSLDSGRETQYF
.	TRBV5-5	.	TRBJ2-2	TGTGCCAGCAGCTTGGGCAGCTCTAACACCGGGGAGCTGTTTTTT	CASSLGSSNTGELFF
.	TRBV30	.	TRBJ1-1	TGTGCCTGGGGACGCACAGCCTTAATGAACACTGAAGCTTTCTTT	CAWGRTALMNTEAFF
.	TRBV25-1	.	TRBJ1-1	TGTGCCAGCAGGATAACAGAGAACACTGAAGCTTTCTTT	CASRITENTEAFF
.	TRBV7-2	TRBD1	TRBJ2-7	TGTGCCAGCAGCTTGGACAGGGGGTCCTACGAGCAGTACTTC	CASSLDRGSYEQYF
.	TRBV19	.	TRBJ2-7	TGTGCCAGTAGTGTACCGGGAGTATCCTACGAGCAGTACTTC	CASSVPGVSYEQYF
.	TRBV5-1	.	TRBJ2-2	TGCGCCAGCAGCCACGGAGTTCTCCCGACGAAAAACACCGGGGAGCTGTTTTTT	CASSHGVLPTKNTGELFF
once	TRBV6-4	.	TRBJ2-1	TGTGCCAGCAGTGAGGGCCAAGCCAATGAGCAGTTCTTC	CASSEGQANEQFF
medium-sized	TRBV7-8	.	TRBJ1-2	TGTGCCAGCAGCTTATACACTAACTATGGCTACACCTTC	CASSLYTNYGYTF
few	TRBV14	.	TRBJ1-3	TGTGCCAGCCGACCGTTAGGCAGCTCTGGAAACACCATATATTTT	CASRPLGSSGNTIYF
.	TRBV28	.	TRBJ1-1	TGTGCCAGCAGTTTCACTAGGGAAACTGAAGCTTTCTTT	CASSFTRETEAFF
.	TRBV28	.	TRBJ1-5	TGTGCCAGCAGTTTTACAGGATTTAGCAATCAGCCCCAGCATTTT	CASSFTGFSNQPQHF
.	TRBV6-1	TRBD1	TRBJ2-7	TGTGCCAGCAGACCCTCTGGGACAGGCTCCTACGAGCAGTACTTC	CASRPSGTGSYEQYF
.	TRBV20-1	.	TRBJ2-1	TGCAGTGTCCCCTATTATAATGAGCAGTTCTTC	CSVPYYNEQFF
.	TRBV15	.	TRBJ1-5	TGTGCCACCAGCAGAGTCTACGGGGGGAATAGCAATCAGCCCCAGCATTTT	CATSRVYGGNSNQPQHF
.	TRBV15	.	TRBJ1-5	TGTGCCACCAGCGGCGTAAATCAGCCCCAGCATTTT	CATSGVNQPQHF
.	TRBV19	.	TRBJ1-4	TGTGCCAGTAACCTGGGGACAACTAATGAAAAACTGTTTTTT	CASNLGTTNEKLFF